This TCR beta chain came from a study of blood T cell repertoires in COVID-19. Per germline, CDR1 SGHRS and CDR2 YFSETQ. The length of the CDR3 is 16 residues. V gave up 0 bases and J gave up 4 bases; unmatched junction bases: 8. Here immunoSEQ multiplex PCR was the method, and the copy in TCRdb shows in-frame clones only, minus some. The data show some 260,000 clones, around nine tenths seen once. Two negative PCRs, clearance, or symptom resolution were required of recovered Cohort 3 donors. This chain joins TRBV5-1 and TRBJ1-2; TRBD1 matches at 8 bases. Material: PBMCs or T cells enriched from blood (not recorded which). This clonotype was sampled from a man aged 40-49 years who had recovered from COVID-19. CDR3 residues: CASSLVSGQGTYGYTF. In DNA form, the CDR3 reads TGCGCCAGCAGCTTGGTTTCCGGACAGGGAACCTATGGCTACACCTTC.